The 9 T cell receptor beta chains below all came from one sample that was sequenced in a study of shared clonotypes between healthy human individuals (dated by TCRdb to 2018 to 2020). Receptors were amplified or captured by the immunoSEQ multiplex PCR assay. In its TCRdb copy, this immuneACCESS table keeps in-frame sequences only and misses some clones. Where compared with another copy, unresolved V genes explain less than half of these, and the others have no known cause. Here the sample has about 2.1 million clones; just under 95% occur a single time. The top ten constitute about 1.7% of the sample. CD8 naive samples consisted of CD45RO-negative cells that were positively selected for CCR7, yielding a CD45RA+CCR7+ population without TemRA cells. Sequencing input: naive CD8+ T cells from PBMCs. This specimen's cell subset or site label, interpreted: CD45RA+CCR7+. Receptor source: a man aged 18 to 29 in good health. Some clones in this sample may be carry-over from other donors' samples.

The rearrangement joins TRBV5-8 to TRBJ2-6; the D is unclear. Germline V gene lookup returns CDR1 SGHTS and CDR2 YDEGEE. The CDR3 is made up of 15 amino acids. The V end was cut by 0 bases, the J end by 2 bases, with 6 bases between. In DNA form, the CDR3 reads TGTGCCAGCAGCTTGGGGAGCGCTGGGGCCAACGTCCTGACTTTC. Its protein is CASSLGSAGANVLTF.

This clone was detected only once. The V call is TRBV21-1, the J call TRBJ1-2. TRBV21-1 is assigned pseudogene status. This CDR3 has 15 amino acids. CDR3 DNA: TGTGCCAGCAGCAAAGGAAAACCCCGGGGCTATGGCTACACCTTC. Amino acids: CASSKGKPRGYGYTF.

This chain joins TRBV30 and TRBJ2-1; tentative D call: TRBD2 (6 bases). Trimming stripped 4 bases from V and 4 bases from J, with 11 bases between. CDR3 size: 13 residues. CDR1 is GTSNPN, CDR2 SVGIG, per germline (reference sequence). The CDR3 is CAWILGGYNEQFF. Here the CDR3 DNA reads TGTGCCTGGATTTTGGGGGGTTACAATGAGCAGTTCTTC.

In DNA form, the CDR3 reads TGTGCCAGCAGTATAATAGGTTACAATGAGCAGTTCTTC. Translating gives CASSIIGYNEQFF. This sequence joins TRBV27 and TRBJ2-1; no reliable D call. The CDR3 sequence is 13 residues long. The V gene's germline CDR1 is MNHEY and CDR2 SMNVEV (reference sequence). V lost 5 bases and J 4 bases, leaving 9 bases between the germline ends.

The chain carries TRBV6-1 and TRBJ2-7, with D maybe TRBD1 (6 bases). The CDR3 runs to 17 residues. Germline-derived CDR1 and CDR2 are MNHNS and SASEGT. V was pared by 4 bases and J by 3 bases, with 22 bases between. CDR3 residues: CASSAVPPGASGYEQYF. For the CDR3, the DNA is TGTGCCAGCAGTGCAGTTCCCCCAGGGGCTTCCGGCTACGAGCAGTACTTC.

Written as DNA, the CDR3 is TGTGCCAGCAGTTTCGGACAGGGAGACACAGATACGCAGTATTTT. Its translation: CASSFGQGDTDTQYF. The chain combines TRBV28 with TRBJ2-3, with 8 bases that match TRBD1. The CDR3 has 15 amino acids. The germline gives CDR1 MDHEN, CDR2 SYDVKM. The ends lost 3 bases at V and 2 bases at J; junction bases unmatched: 4.

The chain has TRBV7-9 and TRBJ2-1, with D unclear. The V gene's germline CDR1 is SEHNR and CDR2 FQNEAQ (reference sequence). V lost 3 bases to trimming and J lost 15 bases, with 18 bases between them. The CDR3 is 13 residues long. The CDR3 nucleotides are TGTGCCAGCAGCTTTTCGTTAGGGCCCGACTCGTTCTTC. As protein: CASSFSLGPDSFF.

The chain employs TRBV7-3 and TRBJ2-7; 11 bases fit TRBD2. V lost 5 bases, J lost 6 bases, and 6 bases stayed unmatched. CDR1 and CDR2 (germline): SGHTA, FQGTGA. The CDR3 is 14 amino acids. The CDR3 DNA reads as TGTGCCAGCAGCCTTTTAGCGGGAGGGAGCGAGCAGTACTTC. This translates into CASSLLAGGSEQYF.

The rearrangement joins TRBV6-1 to TRBJ2-7, with 8 bases matching TRBD2. CDR1 and CDR2 (germline): MNHNS, SASEGT. V shed 0 bases, J shed 5 bases, and the junction held 9 bases outside the gene matches. This CDR3 is built from 16 residues. The CDR3: CASSEAKRGRIHEQYF. In DNA, the CDR3 is TGTGCCAGCAGTGAAGCGAAGCGCGGGAGGATCCACGAGCAGTACTTC.